The rows below give T cell receptor beta chains drawn from one sample of a study of OX40 agonist ivuxolimab in advanced cancers. Sequencing was performed with immunoSEQ multiplex PCR; in TCRdb, only in-frame clones are kept and a portion is missing. The table shows 95,000 to 150,000 clones, with 85% to 95% occurring only once. The sequenced sample was CD4+ or CD8+ T cells sorted from blood, obtained in a trial of the OX40 agonist ivuxolimab. These receptors originate from an adult with an advanced solid tumor such as melanoma, head and neck, liver or kidney cancer. The CDR3 runs from the conserved cysteine through the conserved F or W.

v_call	j_call	cdr3_aa
TRBV30	TRBJ1-5	CAWSVRDNQPQHF
TRBV11-1	TRBJ1-1	CASSLRDRERTEAFF
TRBV28	TRBJ1-1	CASSFGQLATEAFF
TRBV28	TRBJ2-1	CASSLHGGPNDNEQFF
TRBV7-6	TRBJ1-3	CASSSLGNTIYF
TRBV4-1	TRBJ2-5	CASSQDSGVQETQYF
TRBV7-2	TRBJ2-1	CASSFGRGPYNEQFF
TRBV5-8	TRBJ2-1	CASSVVDGRDHVRQFF
TRBV5-1	TRBJ2-3	CASSLGTSGRGTDTQYF
TRBV5-1	TRBJ2-5	CASSFLTGAGQETQYF
TRBV7-9	TRBJ1-2	CASSLGGARVDGYTF
TRBV5-6	TRBJ1-1	CASSLDGFMNTEAFF
TRBV5-1	TRBJ2-2	CASNGQGVARGGTGELFF
TRBV27	TRBJ2-1	CASRPGQRIYNEQFF
TRBV6-5	TRBJ1-5	CASSYNRKPNQPQHF
TRBV4-1	TRBJ2-7	CASSQVLAGSYEQYF
TRBV19	TRBJ1-1	CASSRQVSGTEAFF
TRBV7-8	TRBJ2-2	CASSFMTGNTGELFF
TRBV27	TRBJ2-1	CASSSGGGSYNEQFF
TRBV7-8	TRBJ2-1	CASSLGLAGGVDEQFF
TRBV15	TRBJ2-2	CATSRQETTGELFF
TRBV2	TRBJ2-1	CATRPRASGYNEQFF